The 30 T cell receptor beta chains below were found in one sample sequenced in a study of lymphopenia after photon versus proton radiotherapy (dated by TCRdb to about 2019). The library was made by the immunoSEQ multiplex PCR assay. What TCRdb holds here is the immuneACCESS table cut down to in-frame rearrangements. Part of the clones is not present; checked against another copy, under half of the missing clones reflect an unresolved V gene, and the others are unexplained. A total of fewer than 20,000 clones appear in this sample, under 95% of them only once. The ten largest account for over 1.5% of the sample. This material consisted of peripheral blood, taken from a patient treated with photon-based radiotherapy. These TCRs come from a woman in her thirties or forties with cholangiocarcinoma.

The chain carries TRBV5-1 and TRBJ2-2; TRBD2 might be the D (7 bases). The CDR3 runs 17 residues. Germline CDR1 reads SGHRS; CDR2 reads YFSETQ. V was shortened by 0 bases and J by 4 bases, with 16 bases between the two germline ends. The CDR3 sequence: CASSLATGGPSTGELFF. The CDR3 DNA follows: TGCGCCAGCAGCTTGGCGACGGGGGGCCCTTCCACCGGGGAGCTGTTTTTT.

V usage is TRBV18 and J usage is TRBJ2-1, with TRBD1 identical over 7 bases. The CDR3 consists of 14 residues. Germline-derived CDR1 and CDR2 are KGHSH and LQKENI. The V segment lost 5 bases and the J segment 6 bases; nucleotides outside the gene matches: 7. As DNA, the CDR3 is TGTGCCAGCTCAACCACAGGGGCCGGCAATGAGCAGTTCTTC. This translates into CASSTTGAGNEQFF.

V and J are TRBV7-2 and TRBJ2-7, with 8 bases aligning to TRBD1. J was trimmed by 0 bases and V by 5 bases; bases with no gene match: 6. CDR3 length equals 15 residues. Germline V gives CDR1 SGHTA, CDR2 FQGNSA. The CDR3 coding sequence is TGTGCCAGCAGCCCCGGACAGGGAGGCTCCTACGAGCAGTACTTC. Translating it yields CASSPGQGGSYEQYF.

CDR3 bases: TGTGCCAGCAGCTCATCCAGTCTGACTGAAGCTTTCTTT. This gives the protein CASSSSSLTEAFF. The chain combines TRBV11-3 with TRBJ1-1; D remains unclear. The CDR3 is 13 residues long. The germline V and J ends were trimmed by 4 bases and 5 bases, with 11 bases remaining between them. Germline-derived CDR1 and CDR2 are SGHNT and YENEEA. The entire variable domain, with the rest obtained from reference TRBV11-3 and TRBJ1-1, is as follows: EAGVVQSPRYKIIEKKQPVAFWCNPISGHNTLYWYLQNLGQGPELLIRYENEEAVDDSQLPKDRFSAERLKGVDSTLKIQPAELGDSAVYLCASSSSSLTEAFFGQGTRLTVV.

V is TRBV6-1 and J is TRBJ2-3; TRBD2 might be the D (6 bases). Germline V CDR1 and CDR2: MNHNS, SASEGT. This CDR3 region has 18 residues. V was trimmed by 2 bases and J by 1 base, leaving 19 bases between them. CDR3 sequence: CASSENPLAGSGTDTQYF. CDR3 nucleotides: TGTGCCAGCAGTGAAAATCCTCTGGCGGGGTCGGGCACAGATACGCAGTATTTT.

V gene TRBV2 combines with J gene TRBJ2-2; 9 bases are shared with TRBD1. Germline V gene sequence: CDR1 SNHLY, CDR2 FYNNEI. V was clipped by 3 bases and J by 3 bases; unmatched bases: 5. This CDR3 is 16 amino acids long. Here the CDR3 reads CASSEGTGLHTGELFF. The CDR3 DNA reads as TGTGCCAGCAGTGAGGGGACAGGGTTGCACACCGGGGAGCTGTTTTTT.

The chain links TRBV27 to TRBJ2-1; D might be TRBD1 or TRBD2, each matching 5 bases. The CDR3 is 13 residues long. Looked up from germline, CDR1 is MNHEY and CDR2 is SMNVEV (reference sequence). V dropped 8 bases and J dropped 8 bases, with 16 bases sitting between them. Here the CDR3 DNA reads TGTGCCAGCGGTCGTTGGGGGAAGGATGAGCAGTTCTTC. Its protein product is CASGRWGKDEQFF.

The rearrangement links TRBV25-1 to TRBJ2-1; either TRBD1 or TRBD2 may supply D (7 bases each). CDR3 length: 14 amino acids. Germline V gene data show CDR1 as MGHDK and CDR2 as SYGVNS. The germline V and J ends were trimmed by 3 bases and 6 bases, with 12 bases remaining between them. DNA for the CDR3: TGTGCCAGCAGTGAGGGCAGGGGGGGCAATGAGCAGTTCTTC. Its protein product is CASSEGRGGNEQFF.

The genes are TRBV27 and TRBJ2-1; the D gene is possibly TRBD1 (6 bases). CDR3 length equals 15 residues. Germline CDR1 and CDR2: MNHEY and SMNVEV (reference sequence). With 6 bases removed from V and 5 bases from J, the gap between germline ends came to 17 bases. CDR3 in DNA: TGTGCCAGCAGCCCCAGGGGTATGCTTCACAATGAGCAGTTCTTC. Amino acid sequence: CASSPRGMLHNEQFF.

V is TRBV10-3 and J is TRBJ2-7; D ambiguous. CDR1 and CDR2 from the germline V gene are ENHRY and SYGVKD. This CDR3 spans 12 amino acids. V gave up 4 bases and J gave up 7 bases, with 11 bases separating them. The DNA for the CDR3 is TGTGCCATCAGTGGAGATAGAGAAGAGCAGTACTTC. Protein sequence: CAISGDREEQYF.

This rearrangement joins TRBV6-1 to TRBJ1-4; D unclear. Trimming removed 1 base from V and 8 bases from J, with 11 bases in between. The CDR3 is 14 residues long. Germline V CDR1 and CDR2: MNHNS, SASEGT. The CDR3, as DNA: TGTGCCAGCAGTGAAGGCGGTTTAGCGGAAAAACTGTTTTTT. Translation: CASSEGGLAEKLFF.

The chain carries TRBV6-5 and TRBJ2-7; 11 nucleotides line up with TRBD1. The germline V gene encodes CDR1 MNHEY and CDR2 SVGAGI. Unmatched junction bases numbered 8, after V lost 4 bases and J lost 6 bases. The CDR3 is 15 amino acids. CDR3 coding DNA: TGTGCCAGCAGTTCCTCCGGACAGGGGGCAAGCGAGCAGTACTTC. This codes for CASSSSGQGASEQYF.

The chain employs TRBV28 and TRBJ2-7; TRBD2 might be the D (7 bases). CDR3 length: 16 residues. Trimming took 6 bases from V and 3 from J, leaving 21 bases between them. Germline V gives CDR1 MDHEN, CDR2 SYDVKM. CDR3 region: CASSLAGGRGNYEQYF. The CDR3 DNA sequence: TGTGCCAGCAGCCTCGCCGGGGGGAGGGGGAACTACGAGCAGTACTTC.

Here the CDR3 reads CASKGLYEQYF. DNA of the CDR3: TGCGCCTCTAAAGGCCTTTACGAGCAGTACTTC. This rearrangement joins TRBV5-1 to TRBJ2-7, with D unresolved. Germline values: CDR1 SGHRS, CDR2 YFSETQ. The CDR3 totals 11 residues. V lost 10 bases and J 4 bases, leaving 12 bases between the germline ends.

The count of this clone is one. The chain joins TRBV1 to TRBJ2-2. TRBV1 is a documented pseudogene. CDR3 size: 16 residues. CDR3 sequence reads: CTSSGDGGANTGELFF. CDR3 nucleotide sequence: TGCACCAGCAGCGGGGATGGGGGAGCGAACACCGGGGAGCTGTTTTTT.

This clone was observed once. The chain joins TRBV5-4 to TRBJ2-2; D uncertain. Trimming removed 4 bases from V and 6 bases from J, with 10 bases in between. Germline lookup yields CDR1 SGHNT and CDR2 YYREEE (reference sequence). This CDR3 is built from 13 residues. The CDR3 nucleotides are TGTGCCAGCAGCGTTGCTGGCCCCGGGGAGCTGTTTTTT. Translated, it gives CASSVAGPGELFF.

The chain employs TRBV9 and TRBJ2-3, with D possibly matching TRBD1 (5 bases). The V and J ends lost 0 bases and 7 bases respectively, with 12 bases between them. The CDR3 runs 14 residues. The germline CDR1 and CDR2 sequences are SGDLS and YYNGEE. The DNA for the CDR3 is TGTGCCAGCAGCGTAGAAGGGGAACCTTATACGCAGTATTTT. Translation gives CASSVEGEPYTQYF.

The rearrangement joins TRBV19 to TRBJ2-2; TRBD1 aligns across 7 bases. Germline CDR1 is LNHDA and CDR2 is SQIVND (reference sequence). The CDR3 length is 15 residues. V gave up 4 bases and J gave up 0 bases; unmatched junction bases: 2. The CDR3 DNA sequence: TGTGCCAGTAGTACTGGACAGGCGAACACCGGGGAGCTGTTTTTT. This translates into CASSTGQANTGELFF.

J is TRBJ1-2 and V is TRBV27, with D uncertain. This CDR3 is built from 14 residues. Germline assignment: CDR1 MNHEY and CDR2 SMNVEV (reference sequence). V was shortened by 8 bases and J by 0 bases, with 13 bases between the two germline ends. The CDR3 here is CASSRTVANYGYTF. The CDR3 coding sequence is TGTGCCAGCTCCCGGACCGTTGCTAACTATGGCTACACCTTC.

The chain is built from TRBV27 and TRBJ2-1; D unresolved. Trimming cost V 3 bases and J 6 bases, with 6 bases left between them. Germline V gene sequence: CDR1 MNHEY, CDR2 SMNVEV (reference sequence). The CDR3 has 12 amino acids. The CDR3 region has the DNA TGTGCCAGCAGTTTCTCGCTCAATGAGCAGTTCTTC. This gives the protein CASSFSLNEQFF.

The V call is TRBV19, the J call TRBJ1-1; TRBD1 matches at 7 bases. V shed 4 bases, J shed 5 bases, and the junction held 4 bases outside the gene matches. Germline V gene lookup returns CDR1 LNHDA and CDR2 SQIVND (reference sequence). This CDR3 has 13 residues. CDR3 amino acids: CASSRTGETEAFF. CDR3 sequence (DNA): TGTGCCAGTAGTAGAACAGGGGAGACTGAAGCTTTCTTT.

The CDR3 loop is CASSESGADTQYF. The CDR3 DNA reads as TGCGCCAGCAGTGAGTCAGGGGCGGATACGCAGTATTTT. The V and J genes are TRBV10-1 and TRBJ2-3, with a weak D call TRBD1 (5 bases). CDR3 size: 13 residues. Germline values: CDR1 WNHNN, CDR2 SYGVQD (reference sequence). Trimming left V 0 bases short and J 6 bases short, with 7 bases between.

V is TRBV11-2 and J is TRBJ1-1; D gene ambiguous. There are 17 residues in the CDR3. The V and J ends lost 3 bases and 4 bases respectively, with 21 bases between them. Germline V gene sequence: CDR1 SGHAT, CDR2 FQNNGV. The CDR3 protein is CASSFFPMVGEGTEAFF. The CDR3 DNA is TGTGCCAGCAGCTTTTTCCCCATGGTTGGGGAGGGCACTGAAGCTTTCTTT.

The chain employs TRBV27 and TRBJ2-7; D not resolved. Germline CDR1 and CDR2: MNHEY and SMNVEV (reference sequence). V lost 10 bases to trimming and J lost 9 bases, with 13 bases between them. The CDR3 is 10 residues long. The CDR3 protein is CAINPPGQYF. CDR3 DNA sequence: TGTGCCATCAACCCCCCCGGGCAGTACTTC.

This clone was seen once. This chain connects TRBV2 to TRBJ1-1, with a weak D call TRBD1 (5 bases). Trimming removed 7 bases from V and 1 base from J, with 16 bases in between. The CDR3 is made up of 15 amino acids. CDR1 and CDR2 from the germline V gene are SNHLY and FYNNEI. The CDR3 DNA follows: TGTGCCAGCATCAAGGAGGGACGGGGGAACACTGAAGCTTTCTTT. Protein sequence: CASIKEGRGNTEAFF. The variable domain in full, completed from reference TRBV2 and TRBJ1-1, reads EPEVTQTPSHQVTQMGQEVILRCVPISNHLYFYWYRQILGQKVEFLVSFYNNEISEKSEIFDDQFSVERPDGSNFTLKIRSTKLEDSAMYFCASIKEGRGNTEAFFGQGTRLTVV.

The J gene is TRBJ1-5, the V gene TRBV10-3; 8 bases agree with TRBD1. Germline CDR1 reads ENHRY; CDR2 reads SYGVKD. V gave up 2 bases and J gave up 1 base; unmatched junction bases: 10. CDR3 length equals 18 residues. The CDR3 coding sequence is TGTGCCATCAGTGAGGACAGGGGAGGTAGTGGGAGCAATCAGCCCCAGCATTTT. It translates to CAISEDRGGSGSNQPQHF.

The chain combines TRBV27 with TRBJ1-5; D is ambiguous. The ends were cut back, 5 bases at V and 5 bases at J, with 16 bases in the middle. The CDR3 has 15 amino acids. Germline V CDR1 and CDR2: MNHEY, SMNVEV (reference sequence). The CDR3 here is CASSQVAGNYQPQHF. DNA for the CDR3: TGTGCCAGCAGTCAGGTCGCGGGGAATTATCAGCCCCAGCATTTT.

The rearrangement links TRBV6-6 to TRBJ1-1; tentative D call: TRBD1 (6 bases). Germline V gene data show CDR1 as MNHNY and CDR2 as SVGAGI (reference sequence). The CDR3 runs to 16 residues. Trimming stripped 6 bases from V and 2 bases from J, with 19 bases between. CDR3 DNA: TGTGCCAGCAGCTTACTATGGTCAGGGGATAACACTGAAGCTTTCTTT. It translates to CASSLLWSGDNTEAFF.

The chain employs TRBV7-2 and TRBJ1-2; D gene unclear. The germline V gene has CDR1 SGHTA and CDR2 FQGNSA. V was trimmed by 1 base and J by 8 bases, leaving 5 bases between them. This CDR3 spans 11 amino acids. CDR3 nucleotides: TGTGCCAGCAGCTTAGTCGACGGCTACACCTTC. Translating gives CASSLVDGYTF.

The chain uses TRBV19 and TRBJ1-3, with a weak D call TRBD1 (5 bases). V lost 0 bases and J 4 bases, leaving 10 bases between the germline ends. The germline CDR1 and CDR2 sequences are LNHDA and SQIVND (reference sequence). This CDR3 comprises 15 residues. CDR3 DNA sequence: TGTGCCAGTAGTATAGAGGGGGTCTCCGGAAACACCATATATTTT. Residues: CASSIEGVSGNTIYF.